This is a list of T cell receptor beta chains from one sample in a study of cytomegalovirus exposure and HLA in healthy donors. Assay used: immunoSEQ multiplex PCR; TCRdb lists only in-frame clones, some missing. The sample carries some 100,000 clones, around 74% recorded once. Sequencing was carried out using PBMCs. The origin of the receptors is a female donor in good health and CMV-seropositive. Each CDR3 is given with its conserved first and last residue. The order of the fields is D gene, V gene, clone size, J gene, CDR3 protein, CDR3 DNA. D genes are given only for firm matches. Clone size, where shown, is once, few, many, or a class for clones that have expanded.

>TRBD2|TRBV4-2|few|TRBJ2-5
CASSQESGRVGETQYF
TGTGCCAGCAGCCAAGAGAGCGGGAGAGTTGGAGAGACCCAGTACTTC
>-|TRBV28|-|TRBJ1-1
CASSFGSGRENTEAFF
TGTGCCAGCAGTTTTGGGTCGGGCAGGGAGAACACTGAAGCTTTCTTT
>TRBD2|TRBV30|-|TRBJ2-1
CAWRGSGGEKFF
TGTGCCTGGAGGGGTAGCGGGGGGGAGAAGTTCTTC
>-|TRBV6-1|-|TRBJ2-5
CASSEEGQVWETQYF
TGTGCCAGCAGTGAAGAAGGTCAGGTTTGGGAGACCCAGTACTTC
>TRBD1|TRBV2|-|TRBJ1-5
CASRGDRGDQPQHF
TGTGCCAGCAGGGGGGACAGGGGAGATCAGCCCCAGCATTTT
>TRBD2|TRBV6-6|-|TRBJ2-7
CASSYPFSGGEQYF
TGTGCCAGCAGTTACCCCTTTAGCGGGGGTGAGCAGTACTTC
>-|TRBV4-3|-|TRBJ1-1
CASSQDGRVLNTEAFF
TGCGCCAGCAGCCAAGACGGGAGGGTACTAAACACTGAAGCTTTCTTT
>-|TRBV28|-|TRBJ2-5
CASSARGVGQETQYF
TGTGCCAGCAGCGCTCGGGGAGTGGGGCAAGAGACCCAGTACTTC
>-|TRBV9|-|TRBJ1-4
CASSVGWAVEKLFF
TGTGCCAGCAGCGTAGGGTGGGCAGTTGAAAAACTGTTTTTT
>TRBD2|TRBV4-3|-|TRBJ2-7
CASSQRGGDEQYF
TGCGCCAGCAGCCAGAGGGGAGGGGACGAGCAGTACTTC
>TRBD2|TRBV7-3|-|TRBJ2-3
CASSLGLAGDTQYF
TGTGCCAGCAGCCTGGGACTAGCTGGAGATACGCAGTATTTT
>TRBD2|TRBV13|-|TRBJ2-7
CASSLVAGGSSYEQYF
TGTGCCAGCAGCTTGGTAGCGGGAGGGAGCTCCTACGAGCAGTACTTC
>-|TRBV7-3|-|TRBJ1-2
CASSTSGVGGYTF
TGTGCCAGCAGTACGTCCGGGGTGGGTGGCTACACCTTC
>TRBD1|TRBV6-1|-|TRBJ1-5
CASLLQGNQPQHF
TGTGCCAGCTTACTACAGGGGAATCAGCCCCAGCATTTT
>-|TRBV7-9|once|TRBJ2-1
CASSLVQGFYNEQFF
TGTGCCAGCAGCTTAGTTCAGGGATTCTACAATGAGCAGTTCTTC
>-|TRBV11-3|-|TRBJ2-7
CASSLRSSYEQYF
TGTGCCAGCAGCTTAAGGAGCTCCTACGAGCAGTACTTC
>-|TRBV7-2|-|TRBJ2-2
CASSFRGTGELFF
TGTGCCAGCAGCTTCAGAGGCACCGGGGAGCTGTTTTTT
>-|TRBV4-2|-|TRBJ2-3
CASSQSMDTQYF
TGTGCCAGCAGCCAAAGCATGGATACGCAGTATTTT
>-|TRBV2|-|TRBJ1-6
CASRTRGGNSPLHF
TGTGCCAGCAGGACAAGAGGGGGAAATTCACCCCTCCACTTT
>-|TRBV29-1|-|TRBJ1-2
CSVVAQEAGYRYGYTF
TGCAGCGTTGTCGCTCAGGAAGCGGGGTATCGGTATGGCTACACCTTC
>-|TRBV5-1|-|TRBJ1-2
CASSLQGGDYGYTF
TGCGCCAGCAGCCTGCAGGGAGGGGACTATGGCTACACCTTC
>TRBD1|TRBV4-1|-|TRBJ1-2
CASSRDRGEGYTF
TGCGCCAGCAGTCGGGACAGGGGAGAAGGCTACACCTTC
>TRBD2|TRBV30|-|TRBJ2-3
CAWLDRGGSSGRATDTQYF
TGTGCCTGGTTGGACAGGGGTGGAAGTAGCGGGAGGGCGACAGATACGCAGTATTTT
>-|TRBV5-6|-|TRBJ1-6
CASSLRGKNSPLHF
TGTGCCAGCAGCTTGAGGGGGAAAAATTCACCCCTCCACTTT
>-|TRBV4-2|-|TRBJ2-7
CASSQEGTGAYEQYF
TGTGCCAGCAGCCAAGAAGGGACTGGCGCCTACGAGCAGTACTTC
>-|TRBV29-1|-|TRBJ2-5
CSVQGSEETQYF
TGCAGCGTTCAGGGATCTGAGGAGACCCAGTACTTC
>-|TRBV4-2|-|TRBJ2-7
CASSPSFQRSSYEQYF
TGTGCCAGCAGCCCTTCCTTCCAGCGGTCTTCGTACGAGCAGTACTTC
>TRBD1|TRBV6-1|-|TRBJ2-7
CASSLGTGGAYEQYF
TGTGCCAGCAGCCTTGGGACAGGGGGCGCCTACGAGCAGTACTTC
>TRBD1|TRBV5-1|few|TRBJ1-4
CASSLARGNEKLFF
TGCGCCAGCAGCTTGGCCAGGGGGAATGAAAAACTGTTTTTT
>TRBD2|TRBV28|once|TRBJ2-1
CASSAGTSDEQFF
TGTGCCAGCAGTGCCGGGACTAGCGATGAGCAGTTCTTC
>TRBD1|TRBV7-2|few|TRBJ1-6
CASRGQGINSPLHF
TGTGCCAGCCGAGGACAGGGAATTAATTCACCCCTCCACTTT
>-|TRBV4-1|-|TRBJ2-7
CASSFRGGDEQYF
TGCGCCAGCAGCTTTAGGGGGGGGGACGAGCAGTACTTC
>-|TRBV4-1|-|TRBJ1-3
CASSRRLDSSGNTIYF
TGCGCCAGCAGCCGGAGATTGGACAGCTCTGGAAACACCATATATTTT
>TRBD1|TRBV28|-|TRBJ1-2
CASSLGQVVWGYTF
TGTGCCAGCAGTCTGGGACAGGTCGTATGGGGCTACACCTTC
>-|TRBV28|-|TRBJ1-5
CASSPFGRQNQPQHF
TGTGCCAGCAGTCCCTTCGGCAGACAGAATCAGCCCCAGCATTTT